This entry lists 10 T cell receptor beta chains sequenced from one sample in a study of blood T cell repertoires in COVID-19. The method was immunoSEQ multiplex PCR; TCRdb's version includes in-frame clones alone and lacks a portion of them. The sample contains some 500,000 clones, around 90% of which appear only once. Sequencing was performed on peripheral blood. The source of these receptors is a woman between 45 and 60 years old with COVID-19, enrolled during active disease.

V and J are TRBV7-6 and TRBJ2-2; 9 positions agree with TRBD2. CDR3 length: 15 amino acids. The V gene end was trimmed by 5 bases and the J gene end by 6 bases; junction bases not matched to a gene: 7. Germline loops: CDR1 SGHVS, CDR2 FNYEAQ. CDR3 region: CASSQGLAAPGELFF. For the CDR3, the DNA is TGTGCCAGCAGCCAGGGACTAGCTGCCCCCGGGGAGCTGTTTTTT. The variable domain in full, completed from reference TRBV7-6 and TRBJ2-2, reads GAGVSQSPRYKVTKRGQDVALRCDPISGHVSLYWYRQALGQGPEFLTYFNYEAQQDKSGLPNDRFSAERPEGSISTLTIQRTEQRDSAMYRCASSQGLAAPGELFFGEGSRLTVL.

The genes are TRBV5-6 and TRBJ2-7; weak D call: TRBD1 (6 bases). V dropped 4 bases and J dropped 4 bases, with 15 bases sitting between them. Germline loops: CDR1 SGHDT, CDR2 YYEEEE. CDR3 length: 14 residues. In DNA, the CDR3 is TGTGCCAGCAGCAGAGACAGGCTTAAGTACGAGCAGTACTTC. It codes for CASSRDRLKYEQYF.

The V call is TRBV6-6, the J call TRBJ1-2; D not resolved. This CDR3 contains 16 residues. With 3 bases removed from V and 0 bases from J, the gap between germline ends came to 14 bases. Germline assignment: CDR1 MNHNY and CDR2 SVGAGI (reference sequence). CDR3 in amino acids: CASSYPSTLTNYGYTF. Written as DNA, the CDR3 is TGTGCCAGCAGTTATCCCTCGACACTTACTAACTATGGCTACACCTTC.

CDR3 residues: CASSLRLAGGPNEQYF. The DNA for the CDR3 is TGTGCCAGCAGCTTACGACTAGCGGGGGGGCCCAACGAGCAGTACTTC. The chain couples TRBV7-8 to TRBJ2-7, with 14 nucleotides matching TRBD2. V was clipped by 2 bases and J by 5 bases; unmatched bases: 5. This CDR3 is built from 16 residues. CDR1 is SGHVS, CDR2 FQNEAQ, per germline.

The J gene is TRBJ2-3, the V gene TRBV9; tentative D call: TRBD2 (6 bases). The V gene's germline CDR1 is SGDLS and CDR2 YYNGEE. V lost 5 bases to trimming and J lost 2 bases, with 15 bases between them. The CDR3 runs to 15 residues. The CDR3 DNA follows: TGTGCCAGCAGGGAGGGCCCTTCACACACAGATACGCAGTATTTT. The encoded protein is CASREGPSHTDTQYF.

V is TRBV6-5 and J is TRBJ1-2; the match to TRBD1 covers 10 bases. V lost 2 bases to trimming and J lost 8 bases; unmatched junction nucleotides: 11. The germline CDR1 and CDR2 sequences are MNHEY and SVGAGI. This CDR3 comprises 16 residues. CDR3 sequence reads: CASSYPRDRGGGGYTF. DNA of the CDR3: TGTGCCAGCAGTTACCCTAGGGACAGGGGTGGCGGAGGCTACACCTTC.

The chain uses TRBV19 and TRBJ2-5; 8 bases match TRBD2. Germline loops: CDR1 LNHDA, CDR2 SQIVND (reference sequence). The ends lost 8 bases at V and 7 bases at J; junction bases unmatched: 15. This CDR3 comprises 15 residues. This CDR3 reads CASALWATGGGTQYF. In DNA, the CDR3 is TGTGCCAGTGCCCTCTGGGCCACCGGGGGGGGGACCCAGTACTTC.

J is TRBJ1-5 and V is TRBV6-2 or TRBV6-3, with no clear D. The CDR3 is 14 residues long. Trimming took 0 bases from V and 4 from J, leaving 7 bases between them. Germline loops: CDR1 MNHEY, CDR2 SVGEGT. CDR3 coding DNA: TGTGCCAGCAGTTACTCGGGGAGAAATCAGCCCCAGCATTTT. Its translation is CASSYSGRNQPQHF.

With regard to this clone: The sample carries other DNA sequences with the same CDR3. In DNA form, the CDR3 reads TGTGCCAGCAGTTTGGCGGCGAACACTGAAGCTTTCTTT. This sequence encodes CASSLAANTEAFF. The chain links TRBV12-3 or TRBV12-4 to TRBJ1-1; no reliable D call. Trimming left V 3 bases short and J 1 base short, with 6 bases between. This CDR3 contains 13 residues.

The rearrangement joins TRBV4-1 to TRBJ2-2; 9 bases line up with TRBD2. Germline CDR1 and CDR2: MGHRA and YSYEKL. V lost 0 bases to trimming and J lost 11 bases; unmatched junction nucleotides: 10. The CDR3 runs to 16 residues. CDR3 in amino acids: CASSQDPALAGRELFF. The CDR3 region has the DNA TGCGCCAGCAGCCAAGATCCCGCACTAGCGGGCCGCGAGCTGTTTTTT.